This T cell receptor beta chain was sequenced in a study of blood T cell repertoires in COVID-19. Study context: Samples of COVID-19 (acute and convalescent) were obtained from the United States, Italy and Spain. Nucleic acid was either cDNA or gDNA, and it came from T cells, B-cell-depleted T cells, or PBMCs.

Only in-frame clones appear in the TCRdb table, and some are missing; sequencing was by immunoSEQ multiplex PCR. The table lists 120,000 to 150,000 clones, 70% to 90% of them singletons. This CDR3 comprises 14 residues. Trimming cost V 5 bases and J 4 bases, with 14 bases left between them. In germline, CDR1 is MNHEY, CDR2 SMNVEV (reference sequence). Sequences were obtained from peripheral blood. The rearrangement links TRBV27 to TRBJ1-2; no clear D. The receptor was derived from a human donor in a cohort sampled during active COVID-19. In nucleotides, the CDR3 is TGTGCCAGCAGTCCGCTTGGAGCCCCCTATGGCTACACCTTC. Translation: CASSPLGAPYGYTF.